The clone carrying this T cell receptor beta chain has a single count. Per the authors' pipeline: Estimation of nucleated cell counts relied on the amplification of reference gene primers. Libraries were prepared by immunoSEQ multiplex PCR; TCRdb keeps only in-frame clonotypes and omits some of them. That table gives V, J and clone size, and the DNA gave D and trimming. The sample shows about 170,000 clones, 80% to 85% of them seen only once. These data originate in a study of blood T cell repertoires in COVID-19. In the study overall: The United States, Italy and Spain supplied acute and convalescent COVID-19 samples. Nucleic acid was either cDNA or gDNA, and it came from T cells, B-cell-depleted T cells, or PBMCs.

The germline gives CDR1 SGHVS, CDR2 FQNEAQ. Between the trimmed V and J ends, which lost 7 bases and 4 bases, there was a span of 13 bases. This CDR3 has 13 amino acids. The clonotype comes from an older man with active or convalescent COVID-19. Input material: peripheral blood. The chain recombines TRBV7-8 with TRBJ1-1; D possibly corresponds to TRBD1 (5 bases). The CDR3 spells CASTWGGSTEAFF. CDR3 coding DNA: TGTGCCAGCACCTGGGGCGGGAGCACTGAAGCTTTCTTT. The full variable domain, completed using reference TRBV7-8 and TRBJ1-1, is GAGVSQSPRYKVAKRGQDVALRCDPISGHVSLFWYQQALGQGPEFLTYFQNEAQLDKSGLPSDRFFAERPEGSVSTLKIQRTQQEDSAVYLCASTWGGSTEAFFGQGTRLTVV.